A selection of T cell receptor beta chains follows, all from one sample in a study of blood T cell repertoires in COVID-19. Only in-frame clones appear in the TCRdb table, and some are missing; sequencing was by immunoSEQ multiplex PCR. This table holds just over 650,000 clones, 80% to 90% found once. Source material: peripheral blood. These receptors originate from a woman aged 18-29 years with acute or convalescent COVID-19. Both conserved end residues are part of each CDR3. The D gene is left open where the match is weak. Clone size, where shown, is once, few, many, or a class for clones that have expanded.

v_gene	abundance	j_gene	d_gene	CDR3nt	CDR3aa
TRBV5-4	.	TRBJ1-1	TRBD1	TGTGCCAGCAGCCCACCAGGGGGGAGGAACACTGAAGCTTTCTTT	CASSPPGGRNTEAFF
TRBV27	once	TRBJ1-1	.	TGTGCCAGCAGTTTAAGCGGGAGATTAGGGGCTGAAGCTTTCTTT	CASSLSGRLGAEAFF
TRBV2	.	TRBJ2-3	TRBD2	TGTGCCAGCAGTGAACTAAGCGGGGGGGCCTGGACGCAGTATTTT	CASSELSGGAWTQYF
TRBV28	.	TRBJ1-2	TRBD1	TGTGCCAGCAGTTTCAGGGGGAACTATGGCTACACCTTC	CASSFRGNYGYTF
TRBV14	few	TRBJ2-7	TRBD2	TGTGCCAGCAGCCCGTCCCTAGGACTAGCGGGGAACTACTACGAGCAGTACTTC	CASSPSLGLAGNYYEQYF
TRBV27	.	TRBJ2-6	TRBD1	TGTGCCAGCAGCCCGGACAGGGGGACTGGGGCCAACGTCCTGACTTTC	CASSPDRGTGANVLTF
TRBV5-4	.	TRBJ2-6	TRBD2	TGTGCCAGCAGCTTGGAGGTGGATTGGGGGGGCTCTGGGGCCAACGTCCTGACTTTC	CASSLEVDWGGSGANVLTF
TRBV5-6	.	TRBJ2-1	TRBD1	TGTGCCAGCAGCTTGGTGGACAGGTCCTACAATGAGCAGTTCTTC	CASSLVDRSYNEQFF
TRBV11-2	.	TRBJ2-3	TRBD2	TGTGCCAGCAGCTTGACTAGCGGGGGACGGACCAACACAGATACGCAGTATTTT	CASSLTSGGRTNTDTQYF
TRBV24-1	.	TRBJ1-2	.	TGTGCCACCAGTGTCTTGACAGTTAACTATGGCTACACCTTC	CATSVLTVNYGYTF
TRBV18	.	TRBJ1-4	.	TGTGCCAGCTCAGCGCAGGGAAAGGAAAAACTGTTTTTT	CASSAQGKEKLFF
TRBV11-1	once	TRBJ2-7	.	TGTGCCAGCAGTAGATTTGGGGCAGATTTATACGAGCAGTACTTC	CASSRFGADLYEQYF
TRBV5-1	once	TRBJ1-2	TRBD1	TGCGCCAGCAGTCAGGGACAGGCGCCCTATGGCTACACCTTC	CASSQGQAPYGYTF